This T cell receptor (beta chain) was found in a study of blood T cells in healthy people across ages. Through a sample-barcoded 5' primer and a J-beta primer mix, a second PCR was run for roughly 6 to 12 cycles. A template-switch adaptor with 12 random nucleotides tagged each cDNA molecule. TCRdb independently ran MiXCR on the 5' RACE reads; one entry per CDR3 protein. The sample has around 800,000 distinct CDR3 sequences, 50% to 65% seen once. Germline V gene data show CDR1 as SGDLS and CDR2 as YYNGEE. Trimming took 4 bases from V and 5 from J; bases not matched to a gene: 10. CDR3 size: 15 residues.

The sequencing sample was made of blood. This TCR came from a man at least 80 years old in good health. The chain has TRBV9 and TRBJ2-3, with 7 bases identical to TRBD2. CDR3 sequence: CASSPRTSGRDTQYF. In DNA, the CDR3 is TGTGCCAGCAGCCCGCGGACTAGTGGTAGAGATACGCAGTATTTT.